Here is one T cell receptor (beta chain) with its context. This clonotype was detected many times. Its antigen remains unidentified. The sample holds no much larger clone one base away, and base qualities are not on file. Relative to germline, V is 2 bases shorter and J is 2 bases shorter, with 10 bases between their ends. The CDR3, from cysteine to phenylalanine, totals 14 residues. Only the CDR3 DNA is retained, 42 bases long and in frame from the first base. Taken from the germline V gene, the CDR1 and CDR2 loops are MNHNS and SASEGT. The data were taken from a study of Graves' ophthalmopathy and Graves' hyperthyroidism (dated by TCRdb to between 2017 and 2018). A note on the overall study: Peripheral blood samples were taken at the time of initial diagnosis, before any treatment was given. TCR beta repertoire signatures were used to distinguish Graves' ophthalmopathy from Graves' hyperthyroidism and to predict progression to ophthalmopathy. The 90 to 100 discovery patients were randomly split 7:3 into training and test sets. To explore V-J signatures distinguishing ophthalmopathy from hyperthyroidism, a discovery set of 100 patients (fewer than 45 ophthalmopathy, about 57 stable hyperthyroidism) was enrolled. Following sampling, methimazole starting at 30 mg daily was administered to hyperthyroidism patients, and high-dose intravenous methylprednisolone was administered to ophthalmopathy patients. In over five hyperthyroidism patients, the T-cell repertoires found in thyroid tissue were compared with those found in blood. In total, around 130 blood samples were TCR-sequenced: 40 to 45 ophthalmopathy, about 75 hyperthyroidism and some 17 hyperthyroidism-to-ophthalmopathy patients. The independent validation cohort included about 20 hyperthyroidism patients plus 17 patients who later progressed from hyperthyroidism to ophthalmopathy.

Ophthalmopathy patients were characterized by moderately to severely active disease, a Clinical Activity Score of at least 3, a NOSPECS grade of at least 4, and a disease duration under 3 months. Patients with other autoimmune diseases, uncontrolled infections, pregnancy or lactation were excluded from the study. Diagnosis was based on clinical symptoms, serum thyroxine, TRAb, thyroid ultrasound and orbital computed tomography. Using Ficoll-Paque density gradient centrifugation, PBMCs were isolated from over 8.5 ml of fresh peripheral blood. Trizol reagent was used to extract the total RNA, and its quality was then checked on an Agilent 2100 Bioanalyzer. The research as a whole found: Most expanded thyroid clonotypes with frequency above 0.001 were also detected in blood, suggesting blood repertoires may reflect the thyroid immune response. In validation, the model predicted ophthalmopathy progression with about 71% sensitivity and less than 80% specificity; some 13 predicted patients were CT-confirmed with GO in a median of approximately 6.5 months. Ophthalmopathy was separated from stable hyperthyroidism by the 13-signature model with just under 90% sensitivity and just under 84% specificity in cross-validation and with 80%/75% in the test set. No statistical method was used to predetermine the sample size, and group allocation was not hidden from the investigators.

For repertoire sequencing, TCR beta CDR3 regions were amplified from RNA transcripts. The first round was an RT-PCR using HTBI primers with the Qiagen OneStep RT-PCR kit, and this first round was followed by a second-round multiplex PCR, then size selection and purification. The libraries underwent paired-end sequencing with 100 bp reads on an Illumina HiSeq2000. Concerning the study's data processing: SOAPnuke was used for read processing, and reads with adapters, uncalled bases, a mean Phred below 15, or no exact constant-primer or identifier match were discarded. COPE v1.2.5 was used to merge the high-quality paired reads. Clonotypes were defined as unique nucleotide sequences and were aligned to IMGT TRB V, D and J references using MiTCR v1.1. Analysis was restricted to V-J combinations with a frequency above 0.0001, which covered roughly 99% of repertoires. For each V-J combination, a TCR clonal expansion and chaos score was defined as the ratio of F50 clonal expansion to chaos observed in the TCRdist matrix. Welch's t-statistics and random forest were used to reduce features to more than ten V-J combinations, which were fed into a naive Bayes classifier. The Morisita-Horn index was used to measure how similar the thyroid and blood repertoires were. Clones were called with MiXCR by TCRdb after fastp trimmed the public reads at Q25, and only in-frame beta chains were retained. Each entry merges the rows of one CDR3 protein and shows their most common DNA and genes. The V and J calls were determined by TCRdb, not by the authors. The sample contains roughly 500,000 distinct CDR3 sequences, approximately 15% of them found a single time. The top ten clonotypes cover about 10% of the sample.

The clonotype comes from a woman in her twenties or thirties with Graves' ophthalmopathy. Donor details come from another sample of the same person, matched by shared clones. The V gene is TRBV6-1 and the J gene is TRBJ2-7; no D gene is confidently identified. Source material: blood. In nucleotides, the sequence is TGTGCCAGCAGTGAATTGGGCACTACCTACGAGCAGTACTTC. Translated, this is CASSELGTTYEQYF.